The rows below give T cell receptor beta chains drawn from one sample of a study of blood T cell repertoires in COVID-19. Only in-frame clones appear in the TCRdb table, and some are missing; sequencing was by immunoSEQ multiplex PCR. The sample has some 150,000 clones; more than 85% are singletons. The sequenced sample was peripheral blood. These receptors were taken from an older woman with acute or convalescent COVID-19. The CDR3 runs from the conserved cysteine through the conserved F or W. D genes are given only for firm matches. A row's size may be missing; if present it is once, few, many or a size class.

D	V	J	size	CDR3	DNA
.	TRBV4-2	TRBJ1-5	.	CASSQGQGYSNQPQHF	TGTGCCAGCAGCCAAGGGCAGGGCTATAGCAATCAGCCCCAGCATTTT
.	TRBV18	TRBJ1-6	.	CASSSGAGASPLHF	TGTGCCAGCTCCTCCGGAGCAGGGGCCTCACCCCTCCACTTT
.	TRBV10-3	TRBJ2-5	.	CAISGGQETQYF	TGTGCCATCAGCGGGGGGCAGGAGACCCAGTACTTC
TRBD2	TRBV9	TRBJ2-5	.	CARSVRGRGGAQETQYF	TGTGCCCGCAGCGTACGGGGGCGCGGGGGGGCCCAAGAGACCCAGTACTTC
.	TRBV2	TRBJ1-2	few	CASSKAGDGYTF	TGTGCCAGCAGTAAGGCAGGGGATGGCTACACCTTC
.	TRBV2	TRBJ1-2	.	CASRRGTDTNYGYTF	TGTGCCAGCAGAAGGGGGACGGACACTAACTATGGCTACACCTTC
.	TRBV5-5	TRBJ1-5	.	CASSLEGASNQPQHF	TGTGCCAGCAGCTTGGAGGGAGCTAGCAATCAGCCCCAGCATTTT
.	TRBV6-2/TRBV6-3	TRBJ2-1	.	CASSYSGSYNEQFF	TGTGCCAGCAGTTACAGCGGCTCCTACAATGAGCAGTTCTTC
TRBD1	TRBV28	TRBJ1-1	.	CASSLSPRTGALFAFF	TGTGCCAGCAGTTTATCACCCCGGACAGGGGCGTTATTTGCTTTCTTT
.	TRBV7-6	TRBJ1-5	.	CASSLDAGNQPQHF	TGTGCCAGCAGCTTAGATGCAGGAAATCAGCCCCAGCATTTT
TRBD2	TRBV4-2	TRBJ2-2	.	CASSQDSTAGGPKTGELFF	TGTGCCAGCAGCCAAGATTCAACAGCGGGGGGGCCGAAAACCGGGGAGCTGTTTTTT
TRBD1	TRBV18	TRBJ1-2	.	CASSPLPQITGGYYGYTF	TGTGCCAGCTCACCTCTTCCCCAGATTACAGGGGGGTACTATGGCTACACCTTC
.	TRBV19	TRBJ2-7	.	CASTPRTDSYEQYF	TGTGCCAGTACCCCCCGGACAGACTCCTACGAGCAGTACTTC
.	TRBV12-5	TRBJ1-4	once	CASGLVQIKGLPGEKLFF	TGTGCTAGTGGTTTGGTACAAATTAAGGGACTCCCGGGTGAAAAACTGTTTTTT
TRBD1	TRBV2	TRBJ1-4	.	CASSRLRLQGGNEKLFF	TGTGCCAGCAGTAGGCTGAGGCTACAGGGGGGTAATGAAAAACTGTTTTTT
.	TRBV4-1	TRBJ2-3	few	CASSQGFSTSTDTQYF	TGCGCCAGCAGCCAAGGTTTTTCTACTAGCACAGATACGCAGTATTTT
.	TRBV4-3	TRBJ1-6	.	CASSQDFALWSPLHF	TGCGCCAGCAGCCAAGATTTCGCGCTTTGGTCACCCCTCCACTTT
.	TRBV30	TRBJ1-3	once	CAWSSGFGGNTIYF	TGTGCCTGGAGTTCCGGATTCGGGGGAAACACCATATATTTT
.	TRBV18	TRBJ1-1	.	CASSPLTGMNTEAFF	TGTGCCAGCTCGCCTCTAACAGGGATGAACACTGAAGCTTTCTTT
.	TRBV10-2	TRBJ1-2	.	CASSQDMEGYGYTF	TGCGCCAGCAGCCAAGACATGGAGGGCTATGGCTACACCTTC
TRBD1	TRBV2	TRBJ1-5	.	CASETGKNNQPQHF	TGTGCCAGCGAGACAGGGAAGAACAATCAGCCCCAGCATTTT
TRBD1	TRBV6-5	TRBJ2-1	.	CASKQGYIVNEQFF	TGTGCCAGTAAACAGGGGTATATAGTGAATGAGCAGTTCTTC
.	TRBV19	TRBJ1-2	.	CASSMTHSANYGYTF	TGTGCCAGTAGTATGACGCACAGTGCTAACTATGGCTACACCTTC
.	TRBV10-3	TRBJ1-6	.	CAISDHGNSPLHF	TGTGCCATCAGCGACCACGGGAATTCACCCCTCCACTTT
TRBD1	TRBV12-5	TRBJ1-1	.	CASGLVRGTEWGQNYTEAFF	TGTGCTAGTGGTTTGGTACGGGGGACAGAATGGGGGCAAAATTACACTGAAGCTTTCTTT
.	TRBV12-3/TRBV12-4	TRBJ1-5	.	CASSLSSNQPQHF	TGTGCCAGCAGTTTGAGTAGCAATCAGCCCCAGCATTTT
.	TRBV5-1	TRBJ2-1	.	CASSLLEASTREQFF	TGCGCCAGCAGTCTACTAGAGGCCTCGACGCGAGAGCAGTTCTTC
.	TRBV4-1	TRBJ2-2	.	CASSQDARQIHTGELFF	TGCGCCAGCAGCCAAGACGCTCGACAGATACACACCGGGGAGCTGTTTTTT
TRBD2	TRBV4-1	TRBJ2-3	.	CASSQDYGTSGVTDTQYF	TGCGCCAGCAGCCAAGATTACGGGACTAGCGGGGTGACAGATACGCAGTATTTT
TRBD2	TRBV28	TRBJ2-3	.	CASSLRGGGPSGYF	TGTGCCAGCAGCTTAAGGGGCGGGGGGCCCTCCGGGTATTTT
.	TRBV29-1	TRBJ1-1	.	CSVGSRTEAFF	TGCAGCGTTGGCAGTCGCACTGAAGCTTTCTTT
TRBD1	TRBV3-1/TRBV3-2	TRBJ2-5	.	CASSQDLDRAETQYF	TGTGCCAGCAGCCAAGATCTTGACAGGGCGGAGACCCAGTACTTC
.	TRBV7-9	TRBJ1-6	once	CASSLLGGESPLHF	TGTGCCAGCAGCTTACTAGGGGGGGAATCACCCCTCCACTTT
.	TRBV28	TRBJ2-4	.	CASSIPLAGKNIQYF	TGTGCCAGCAGCATCCCCCTAGCCGGCAAAAACATTCAGTACTTC
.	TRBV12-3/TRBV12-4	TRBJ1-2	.	CASSKQEYYGYTF	TGTGCCAGCAGTAAACAGGAATACTATGGCTACACCTTC
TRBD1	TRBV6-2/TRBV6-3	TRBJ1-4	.	CASSYGGQGGEKLFF	TGTGCCAGCAGTTACGGCGGGCAGGGGGGAGAAAAACTGTTTTTT
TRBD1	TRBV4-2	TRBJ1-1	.	CASSQTGESEAFF	TGTGCCAGCAGCCAAACAGGGGAGTCTGAAGCTTTCTTT
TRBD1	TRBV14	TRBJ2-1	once	CASSLRTGVDNSYNEQFF	TGTGCCAGCAGCCTCAGGACAGGGGTGGACAATTCCTACAATGAGCAGTTCTTC
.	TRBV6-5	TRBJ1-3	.	CASNPGNLGNTIYF	TGTGCCAGCAATCCAGGGAATTTGGGAAACACCATATATTTT
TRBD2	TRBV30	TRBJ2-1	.	CAWTPQAGGYNEQFF	TGTGCCTGGACCCCCCAAGCGGGGGGCTACAATGAGCAGTTCTTC
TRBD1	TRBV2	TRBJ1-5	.	CASGGGTGGNNQPQHF	TGTGCCAGCGGAGGTGGGACAGGGGGCAACAATCAGCCCCAGCATTTT
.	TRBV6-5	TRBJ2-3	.	CASRPDTAQDTQYF	TGTGCCAGCAGGCCAGACACAGCACAAGATACGCAGTATTTT
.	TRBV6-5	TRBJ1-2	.	CASSYSPVSTYGYTF	TGTGCCAGCAGTTACTCCCCAGTCTCCACCTATGGCTACACCTTC
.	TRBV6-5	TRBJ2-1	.	CASYPTGLSYNEQFF	TGTGCCAGCTACCCTACAGGCCTCTCCTACAATGAGCAGTTCTTC
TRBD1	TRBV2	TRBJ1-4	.	CASRYRGSIEKLFF	TGTGCCAGCAGATACAGGGGGTCGATCGAAAAACTGTTTTTT
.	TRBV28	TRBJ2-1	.	CASRSPGTPQFF	TGTGCCAGCAGGTCTCCCGGGACTCCTCAGTTCTTC
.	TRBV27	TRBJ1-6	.	CASSFRWSDPSNSPLHF	TGTGCCAGCAGTTTTCGGTGGAGCGACCCGAGTAATTCACCCCTCCACTTT
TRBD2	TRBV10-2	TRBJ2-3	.	CASSVASGASDTQYF	TGCGCCAGCAGTGTGGCTAGCGGGGCATCAGATACGCAGTATTTT
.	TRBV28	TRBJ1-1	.	CASSFGGRGNTEAFF	TGTGCCAGCAGTTTCGGGGGAAGGGGAAATACTGAAGCTTTCTTT
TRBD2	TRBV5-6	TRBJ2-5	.	CASSLRTSGGSPQETQYF	TGTGCCAGCAGCTTAAGGACTAGCGGGGGGTCACCACAAGAGACCCAGTACTTC
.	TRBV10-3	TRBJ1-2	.	CAISDLGSYGYTF	TGTGCCATCAGTGATTTGGGGAGCTATGGCTACACCTTC
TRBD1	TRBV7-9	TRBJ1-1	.	CASSSRQGETEAFF	TGTGCCAGCAGCTCAAGACAGGGGGAAACTGAAGCTTTCTTT
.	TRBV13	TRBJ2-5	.	CASSPPHGQQETQYF	TGTGCCAGCAGCCCACCGCATGGACAGCAAGAGACCCAGTACTTC
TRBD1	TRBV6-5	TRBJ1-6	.	CASSGQETQPLHF	TGTGCCAGCAGCGGACAGGAAACCCAACCCCTCCACTTT
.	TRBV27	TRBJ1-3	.	CASSLKGFAGNTIYF	TGTGCCAGCAGTTTAAAGGGGTTTGCTGGAAACACCATATATTTT
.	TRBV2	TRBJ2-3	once	CASSGPLGASTDTQYF	TGTGCCAGCAGTGGGCCGTTAGGGGCGAGCACAGATACGCAGTATTTT
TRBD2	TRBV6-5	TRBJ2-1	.	CASSYWRGGMYNEQFF	TGTGCCAGCAGTTACTGGCGGGGGGGCATGTACAATGAGCAGTTCTTC
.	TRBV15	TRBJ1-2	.	CATSSPRGGNGYTF	TGTGCCACCAGCAGTCCCCGCGGGGGCAATGGCTACACCTTC
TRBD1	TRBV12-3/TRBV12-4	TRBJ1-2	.	CASSPGGTGYTF	TGTGCCAGCAGTCCAGGGGGTACTGGCTACACCTTC
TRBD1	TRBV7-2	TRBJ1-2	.	CASSSARGTVYGYTF	TGTGCCAGCAGCTCCGCCCGAGGGACAGTCTATGGCTACACCTTC